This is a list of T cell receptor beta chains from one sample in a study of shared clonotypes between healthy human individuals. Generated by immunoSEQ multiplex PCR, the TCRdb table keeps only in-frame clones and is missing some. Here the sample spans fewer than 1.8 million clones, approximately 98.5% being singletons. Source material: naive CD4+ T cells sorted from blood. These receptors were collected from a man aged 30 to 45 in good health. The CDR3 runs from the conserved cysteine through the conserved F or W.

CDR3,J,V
CASSLDLAVQETQYF,TRBJ2-5,TRBV11-2
CATSRGTGYSYEQYF,TRBJ2-7,TRBV15
CASSLASGRTDEQFF,TRBJ2-1,TRBV7-6
CASSIRTGKTDTQYF,TRBJ2-3,TRBV11-2
CASSVESGSTDTQYF,TRBJ2-3,TRBV9
CSVEVEVGTEAFF,TRBJ1-1,TRBV29-1
CASSLLGSGEQFF,TRBJ2-1,TRBV11-2
CASSSPLPRLAGVKDEQFF,TRBJ2-1,TRBV7-3
CASSLAVQGSETQYF,TRBJ2-5,TRBV5-4
CASSSPSTASTDTQYF,TRBJ2-3,TRBV5-1
CASSGPAGARGSEQYF,TRBJ2-7,TRBV25-1
CASTWGDTEAFF,TRBJ1-1,TRBV6-1
CASSGFSKNIQYF,TRBJ2-4,TRBV2
CASRLMSTDPYEQYF,TRBJ2-7,TRBV7-2
CASSVVFEGFLHTQYF,TRBJ2-3,TRBV9
CASTSFRGGTDTQYF,TRBJ2-3,TRBV6-6
CASSVTGANVLTF,TRBJ2-6,TRBV25-1